Following are 5 T cell receptor beta chains from one sample sequenced in a study of cytomegalovirus exposure and HLA in healthy donors. This PCR relied on a set of 60 Vbeta primers and 13 Jbeta primers. The assay was immunoSEQ multiplex PCR, and TCRdb's table has in-frame clones only and misses some. The repertoire consists of 140,000 to 150,000 clones, with 78% occurring once and the leading ten covering around 3%. Sequences were obtained from PBMCs. All receptors come from a man aged 35 to 55 in good health and CMV-seropositive.

In its sample, this clone was seen a few times. The V and J genes are TRBV15 and TRBJ2-2, with 8 nucleotides matching TRBD1. The V segment lost 1 base and the J segment 2 bases; nucleotides outside the gene matches: 3. The CDR3 length is 16 residues. From germline, CDR1 is LNHNV and CDR2 YYDKDF (reference sequence). DNA for the CDR3: TGTGCCACCAGCAGAGGGACAGGGAAAAACACCGGGGAGCTGTTTTTT. Amino acids: CATSRGTGKNTGELFF.

The genes are TRBV30 and TRBJ2-5, with a tentative D call TRBD1 (5 bases). The CDR3 covers 11 residues. V lost 4 bases and J 7 bases, leaving 10 bases between the germline ends. Germline V gene data show CDR1 as GTSNPN and CDR2 as SVGIG (reference sequence). CDR3 residues: CAWTSQGTQYF. For the CDR3, the DNA is TGTGCCTGGACTAGTCAGGGGACCCAGTACTTC.

CDR3 residues: CSVTRLLAVKDEQFF. As DNA, the CDR3 is TGCAGCGTGACCCGGTTACTAGCGGTTAAAGATGAGCAGTTCTTC. The rearrangement joins TRBV29-1 to TRBJ2-1, with 8 bases matching TRBD2. J gave up 8 bases and V 6 bases, and 15 bases lay outside the gene matches. This CDR3 contains 15 residues. From germline, CDR1 is SQVTM and CDR2 ANQGSEA.

The genes are TRBV4-2 and TRBJ2-7; tentatively, D is TRBD1 (5 bases). V lost 2 bases, J lost 3 bases, and 11 bases lay in between. Germline V gene data show CDR1 as LGHNA and CDR2 as YNFKEQ. This CDR3 is built from 14 residues. CDR3 nucleotides: TGTGCCAGCAGCCAAAACCCGCAGGGCTACGAGCAGTACTTC. It yields the protein CASSQNPQGYEQYF.

This sequence joins TRBV30 and TRBJ2-1, with 7 bases fitting TRBD2. The CDR3 is 15 residues long. Germline V gene data show CDR1 as GTSNPN and CDR2 as SVGIG (reference sequence). The J segment lost 4 bases and the V segment lost 1 base, leaving 7 bases of the junction unmatched. CDR3 sequence (DNA): TGTGCCTGGAGTGCCTCTCCGGGAGGATACAATGAGCAGTTCTTC. Translating gives CAWSASPGGYNEQFF.